This is a list of T cell receptor beta chains from one sample in a study of blood T cell repertoires in COVID-19. Here immunoSEQ multiplex PCR was the method, and the copy in TCRdb shows in-frame clones only, minus some. This sample has around 150,000 clones, with 80% to 85% found just once. The sample consisted of peripheral blood. The source of these receptors is a man under 40 with COVID-19, enrolled during active disease. Both conserved end residues are part of each CDR3. Clone size is stated in some rows and not others, as once, few, many or a class when expanded.

abundance,v_gene,j_gene,CDR3aa
.,TRBV2,TRBJ2-7,CASAKTGNFYEQYF
.,TRBV24-1,TRBJ1-1,CATSDTGTGGSIF
.,TRBV19,TRBJ2-2,CASSSSGGSGELFF
.,TRBV24-1,TRBJ2-3,CATSDGYLDTQYF
.,TRBV7-3,TRBJ2-1,CASSPAGQAYNEQFF
.,TRBV19,TRBJ2-5,CASTSTGGTETQYF
.,TRBV5-4,TRBJ1-2,CASSLYQGMWGYTF
.,TRBV3-1/TRBV3-2,TRBJ2-7,CASSQGLPELPLFYEQYF
.,TRBV18,TRBJ1-2,CASSPVITTGTGWRNGYTF
.,TRBV9,TRBJ1-1,CASSVTGVWNTEAFF
.,TRBV5-1,TRBJ1-1,CASKAGDQAFF
.,TRBV30,TRBJ2-7,CALIVGGRPQYEQYF
.,TRBV5-4,TRBJ1-3,CASSLVGSSGNTIYF
.,TRBV5-8,TRBJ1-2,CASSNRNYGYTF
.,TRBV10-1,TRBJ2-2,CASSEGTGGPGELFF
.,TRBV29-1,TRBJ1-5,CSVEDLTSTGADQPQHF
once,TRBV5-6,.,CASSLDPATYNEQFF
.,TRBV2,TRBJ1-2,CASRLTEYGYTF
.,TRBV30,TRBJ2-2,CAWSTGGWAAGELFF
.,TRBV10-3,TRBJ2-7,CAISERILASSYEQYF
.,TRBV6-4,TRBJ1-1,CASSRTGETEAFF
.,TRBV28,TRBJ1-5,CAMARGQGPQGPQHF